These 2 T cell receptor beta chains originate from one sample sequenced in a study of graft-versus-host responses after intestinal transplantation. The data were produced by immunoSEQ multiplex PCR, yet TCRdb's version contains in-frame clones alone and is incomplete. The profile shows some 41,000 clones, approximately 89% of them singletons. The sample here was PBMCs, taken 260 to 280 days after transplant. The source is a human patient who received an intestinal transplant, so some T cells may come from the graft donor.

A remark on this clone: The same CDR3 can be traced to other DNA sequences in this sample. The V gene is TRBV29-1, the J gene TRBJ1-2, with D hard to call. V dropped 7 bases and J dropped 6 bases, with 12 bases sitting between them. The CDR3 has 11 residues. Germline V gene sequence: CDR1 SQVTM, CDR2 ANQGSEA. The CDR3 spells CSDTNGDGYTF. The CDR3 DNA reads TGCAGCGATACTAACGGGGATGGCTACACCTTC.

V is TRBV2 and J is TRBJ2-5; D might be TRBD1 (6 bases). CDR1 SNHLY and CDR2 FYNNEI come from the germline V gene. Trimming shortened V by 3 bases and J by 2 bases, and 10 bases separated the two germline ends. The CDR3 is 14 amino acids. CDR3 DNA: TGTGCCAGCAGTGAGGGGGCTGTACAAGAGACCCAGTACTTC. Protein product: CASSEGAVQETQYF.